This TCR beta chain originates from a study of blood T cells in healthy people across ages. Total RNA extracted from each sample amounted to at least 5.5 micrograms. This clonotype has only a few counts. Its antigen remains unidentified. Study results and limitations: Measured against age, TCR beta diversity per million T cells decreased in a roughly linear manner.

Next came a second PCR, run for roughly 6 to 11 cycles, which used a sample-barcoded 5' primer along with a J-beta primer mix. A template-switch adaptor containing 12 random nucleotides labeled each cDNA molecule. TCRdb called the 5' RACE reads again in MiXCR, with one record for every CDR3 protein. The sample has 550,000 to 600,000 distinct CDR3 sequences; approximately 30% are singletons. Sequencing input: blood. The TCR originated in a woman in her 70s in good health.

The CDR3 coding sequence is TGTGCCAGCAGTTTAAAGCAAGGAGGCACAGATACGCAGTATTTT. This translates into CASSLKQGGTDTQYF. The chain couples TRBV12-3 or TRBV12-4 to TRBJ2-3; D is uncertain. There are 15 residues in the CDR3. The germline V and J ends were trimmed by 2 bases and 1 base, with 10 bases remaining between them.